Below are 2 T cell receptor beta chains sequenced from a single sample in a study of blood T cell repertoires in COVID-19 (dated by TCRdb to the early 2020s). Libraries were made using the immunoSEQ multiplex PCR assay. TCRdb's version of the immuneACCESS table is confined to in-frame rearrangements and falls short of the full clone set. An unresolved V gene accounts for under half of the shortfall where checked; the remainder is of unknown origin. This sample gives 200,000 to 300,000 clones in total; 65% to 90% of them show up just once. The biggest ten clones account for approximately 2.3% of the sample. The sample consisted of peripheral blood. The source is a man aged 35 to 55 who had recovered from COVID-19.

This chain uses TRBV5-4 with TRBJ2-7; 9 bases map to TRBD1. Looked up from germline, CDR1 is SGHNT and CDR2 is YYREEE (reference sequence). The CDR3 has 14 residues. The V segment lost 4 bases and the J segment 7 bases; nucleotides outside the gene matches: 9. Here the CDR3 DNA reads TGTGCCAGCAGCCTACTACAGGGGGCGCGGGAGCAGTACTTC. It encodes CASSLLQGAREQYF.

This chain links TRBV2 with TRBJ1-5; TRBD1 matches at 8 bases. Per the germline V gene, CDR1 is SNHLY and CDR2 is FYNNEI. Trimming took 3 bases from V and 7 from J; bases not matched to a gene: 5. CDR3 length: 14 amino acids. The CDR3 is CASSEGTGKQPQHF. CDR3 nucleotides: TGTGCCAGCAGTGAGGGGACAGGTAAACAGCCCCAGCATTTT.